The rows below give T cell receptor beta chains drawn from one sample of a study of T cell responses to AZD1222 COVID-19 vaccine. Clones were read by immunoSEQ multiplex PCR, and TCRdb kept only the in-frame ones, dropping some. Of 130,000 to 150,000 clones listed, approximately 90% are singletons. Sequenced material: peripheral blood, taken on day 0 of AZD1222 vaccination. The receptors here all came from an adult in good health. The CDR3 runs from the conserved cysteine through the conserved F or W. A D gene is named only where the DNA matches it firmly. Expanded clones get a size class; other rows say once, few or many, or leave the size out.

v_call: TRBV9
clone_size: -
d_call: TRBD1
j_call: TRBJ1-2
cdr3_nt: TGTGCCAGCAGCGGGTTGGACAGGTGGACCTATGGCTACACCTTC
cdr3_aa: CASSGLDRWTYGYTF

v_call: TRBV2
clone_size: -
d_call: TRBD2
j_call: TRBJ2-3
cdr3_nt: TGTGCCAGCCTCTTCACTAGCGGGAGCGCAGATACGCAGTATTTT
cdr3_aa: CASLFTSGSADTQYF

v_call: TRBV19
clone_size: -
d_call: -
j_call: TRBJ1-2
cdr3_nt: TGTGCCAGTAGCACTAAAGACAGGCCGTCCAACTATGGCTACACCTTC
cdr3_aa: CASSTKDRPSNYGYTF

v_call: TRBV30
clone_size: -
d_call: -
j_call: TRBJ1-1
cdr3_nt: TGTGCCTGGAGTCCTCTGGGGGGGGATTACACTGAAGCTTTCTTT
cdr3_aa: CAWSPLGGDYTEAFF

v_call: TRBV5-1
clone_size: -
d_call: -
j_call: TRBJ2-1
cdr3_nt: TGCGCCAGCAGCTTTGTGGCCATAGCGACCTCCTACAATGAGCAGTTCTTC
cdr3_aa: CASSFVAIATSYNEQFF

v_call: TRBV27
clone_size: -
d_call: -
j_call: TRBJ1-4
cdr3_nt: TGTGCCAGCAGTCCCCACCCGGGCGCAACTAATGAAAAACTGTTTTTT
cdr3_aa: CASSPHPGATNEKLFF

v_call: TRBV5-1
clone_size: -
d_call: -
j_call: TRBJ2-2
cdr3_nt: TGCGCCAGCAGCCCGGCGGGGAACACCGGGGAGCTGTTTTTT
cdr3_aa: CASSPAGNTGELFF

v_call: TRBV19
clone_size: -
d_call: -
j_call: TRBJ1-6
cdr3_nt: TGTGCCAGTAGCCCTAGACAGCAATCACCCCTCCACTTT
cdr3_aa: CASSPRQQSPLHF

v_call: TRBV5-1
clone_size: -
d_call: -
j_call: TRBJ2-1
cdr3_nt: TGCGCCAGCAGCCAAATCAGGGGGGCCAATGAGCAGTTCTTC
cdr3_aa: CASSQIRGANEQFF

v_call: TRBV29-1
clone_size: -
d_call: -
j_call: TRBJ1-2
cdr3_nt: TGCAGCGTTGAAGATGGAAGGGCAGGGGACCTCTATGGCTACACCTTC
cdr3_aa: CSVEDGRAGDLYGYTF

v_call: TRBV6-1
clone_size: -
d_call: -
j_call: TRBJ1-2
cdr3_nt: TGTGCCAGCAGTGAATCCTGCCAGAGCCCAATTCTATGTAGAGTTGGCTACACCTTC
cdr3_aa: CASSESCQSPILCRVGYTF

v_call: TRBV6-5
clone_size: -
d_call: -
j_call: TRBJ1-5
cdr3_nt: TGTGCCAGCACCGGAGGGCGGGGAAATCAGCCCCAGCATTTT
cdr3_aa: CASTGGRGNQPQHF

v_call: TRBV30
clone_size: -
d_call: -
j_call: TRBJ1-5
cdr3_nt: TGTGCCTGGAGTCTGGGAAATACCCACAATCAGCCCCAGCATTTT
cdr3_aa: CAWSLGNTHNQPQHF

v_call: TRBV4-2
clone_size: -
d_call: TRBD1
j_call: TRBJ1-1
cdr3_nt: TGTGCCAGCAGCCAAGATGCCAGGGGGGAGGGAATTGAAGCTTTCTTT
cdr3_aa: CASSQDARGEGIEAFF

v_call: TRBV7-7
clone_size: -
d_call: TRBD1
j_call: TRBJ1-3
cdr3_nt: TGTGCTAGCGCGCAGGGGGCCGGTCGTGGAAACACCATATATTTT
cdr3_aa: CASAQGAGRGNTIYF

v_call: TRBV24-1
clone_size: once
d_call: -
j_call: TRBJ1-2
cdr3_nt: TGTGCCACCAGTGATCCTGGTCGGGGCTACACCTTC
cdr3_aa: CATSDPGRGYTF

v_call: TRBV6-2/TRBV6-3
clone_size: -
d_call: -
j_call: TRBJ2-7
cdr3_nt: TGTGCCAGCAGTTCCGGACGGAACGGGGCGGAACAGTACTTC
cdr3_aa: CASSSGRNGAEQYF

v_call: TRBV30
clone_size: -
d_call: -
j_call: TRBJ2-7
cdr3_nt: TGTGCCTGGAGTTCGCGCGGATATAAGCAGTACTTC
cdr3_aa: CAWSSRGYKQYF

v_call: TRBV4-1
clone_size: once
d_call: -
j_call: TRBJ1-4
cdr3_nt: TGCGCCAGCAGCCAAGAGCAGGGGCGTGTGGATGAAAAACTGTTTTTT
cdr3_aa: CASSQEQGRVDEKLFF

v_call: TRBV9
clone_size: -
d_call: TRBD2
j_call: TRBJ2-5
cdr3_nt: TGTGCCAGCAGCGCACTAGCGGGAGCGGCTACCCAGTACTTC
cdr3_aa: CASSALAGAATQYF

v_call: TRBV13
clone_size: -
d_call: -
j_call: TRBJ2-7
cdr3_nt: TGTGCCAGCAGCGTCGACTCCTCCCACTACGAGCAGTACTTC
cdr3_aa: CASSVDSSHYEQYF

v_call: TRBV12-3/TRBV12-4
clone_size: -
d_call: -
j_call: TRBJ2-2
cdr3_nt: TGTGCCAGCAGCCCAGGGGAAACCGGGGAGCTGTTTTTT
cdr3_aa: CASSPGETGELFF

v_call: TRBV10-3
clone_size: -
d_call: -
j_call: TRBJ1-4
cdr3_nt: TGTGCCATCAGTGGGAACGATGAAAAACTGTTTTTT
cdr3_aa: CAISGNDEKLFF

v_call: TRBV14
clone_size: -
d_call: -
j_call: TRBJ2-1
cdr3_nt: TGTGCCAGCAGCCAAGGGGATTGGCGGGGCTTTGTTTACAATGAGCAGTTCTTC
cdr3_aa: CASSQGDWRGFVYNEQFF

v_call: TRBV11-2
clone_size: -
d_call: -
j_call: TRBJ1-6
cdr3_nt: TGTGCCAGCAGCTTAAACGGGGTCTCCCTTAATTCACCCCTCCACTTT
cdr3_aa: CASSLNGVSLNSPLHF

v_call: TRBV19
clone_size: once
d_call: TRBD1
j_call: TRBJ2-3
cdr3_nt: TGTGCCAGTAGTTCGCGGACAGGCGCCTTAACAGATACGCAGTATTTT
cdr3_aa: CASSSRTGALTDTQYF

v_call: TRBV11-2
clone_size: -
d_call: TRBD1
j_call: TRBJ2-5
cdr3_nt: TGTGCCAGCAGCCTACAGGGGCAAGAGACCCAGTACTTC
cdr3_aa: CASSLQGQETQYF

v_call: TRBV5-1
clone_size: -
d_call: -
j_call: TRBJ2-1
cdr3_nt: TGCGCCAGCAGCCCCATCTCCTACAATGAGCAGTTCTTC
cdr3_aa: CASSPISYNEQFF

v_call: TRBV19
clone_size: -
d_call: -
j_call: TRBJ1-1
cdr3_nt: TGTGCCAGTAGTAAACAGGGTCGCGTAATCACTGAAGCTTTCTTT
cdr3_aa: CASSKQGRVITEAFF

v_call: TRBV28
clone_size: -
d_call: -
j_call: TRBJ2-7
cdr3_nt: TGTGCCAGCAGTTTGTTGTTTGGGGACGGCTCCTACGAGCAGTACTTC
cdr3_aa: CASSLLFGDGSYEQYF

v_call: TRBV12-5
clone_size: -
d_call: TRBD1
j_call: TRBJ2-2
cdr3_nt: TGTGCTAGTGCCCCTACCGGGACAGGGAGGAAGGAGCTGTTTTTT
cdr3_aa: CASAPTGTGRKELFF

v_call: TRBV19
clone_size: -
d_call: -
j_call: TRBJ1-5
cdr3_nt: TGTGCCAGTAATCGCGGGGGTCAGCCCCAGCATTTT
cdr3_aa: CASNRGGQPQHF

v_call: TRBV28
clone_size: -
d_call: TRBD1
j_call: TRBJ2-7
cdr3_nt: TGTGCCAGCAGTTTCAATCCGCAGACAGGGAGTGGGCTCTACGAGCAGTACTTC
cdr3_aa: CASSFNPQTGSGLYEQYF

v_call: TRBV25-1
clone_size: -
d_call: TRBD2
j_call: TRBJ2-3
cdr3_nt: TGTGCCAGCAGTGTGTCTAGCGGGATGACAGATACGCAGTATTTT
cdr3_aa: CASSVSSGMTDTQYF

v_call: TRBV3-1/TRBV3-2
clone_size: -
d_call: -
j_call: TRBJ2-5
cdr3_nt: TGTGCCAGCAGTCTACAAACAAAGACCCGGTACTTC
cdr3_aa: CASSLQTKTRYF

v_call: TRBV27
clone_size: -
d_call: -
j_call: TRBJ1-4
cdr3_nt: TGTGCCAGCAGTTTATGGGGCGGAGCGGTCGATGAAAAACTGTTTTTT
cdr3_aa: CASSLWGGAVDEKLFF

v_call: TRBV6-2/TRBV6-3
clone_size: once
d_call: -
j_call: TRBJ2-7
cdr3_nt: TGTGCCAGCAGTTATCAGAGTACCTACGGGCAGTACTTC
cdr3_aa: CASSYQSTYGQYF

v_call: TRBV18
clone_size: -
d_call: -
j_call: TRBJ1-3
cdr3_nt: TGTGCCAGCTCACCACCGGCGGCCGGAAACACCATATATTTT
cdr3_aa: CASSPPAAGNTIYF

v_call: TRBV9
clone_size: -
d_call: -
j_call: TRBJ1-1
cdr3_nt: TGTGCCAGCAGGAGTATGAACACTGAAGCTTTCTTT
cdr3_aa: CASRSMNTEAFF

v_call: TRBV7-3
clone_size: -
d_call: TRBD2
j_call: TRBJ2-1
cdr3_nt: TGTGCCAGCAGCTCCTTAGCGGGAGGGCGGGAGCAGTTCTTC
cdr3_aa: CASSSLAGGREQFF

v_call: TRBV19
clone_size: -
d_call: TRBD1
j_call: TRBJ2-2
cdr3_nt: TGTGCCAGTAAACGACCGTCTCAGTCGGGGACAGCTAACACCGGGGAGCTGTTTTTT
cdr3_aa: CASKRPSQSGTANTGELFF

v_call: TRBV7-9
clone_size: once
d_call: -
j_call: TRBJ2-5
cdr3_nt: TGTGCCAGCAGCTCTCCGGGGGCTTACGAGACCCAGTACTTC
cdr3_aa: CASSSPGAYETQYF

v_call: TRBV12-3/TRBV12-4
clone_size: -
d_call: TRBD1
j_call: TRBJ2-5
cdr3_nt: TGTGCCAGCCGGGACAGGGGATTGGAGACCCAGTACTTC
cdr3_aa: CASRDRGLETQYF